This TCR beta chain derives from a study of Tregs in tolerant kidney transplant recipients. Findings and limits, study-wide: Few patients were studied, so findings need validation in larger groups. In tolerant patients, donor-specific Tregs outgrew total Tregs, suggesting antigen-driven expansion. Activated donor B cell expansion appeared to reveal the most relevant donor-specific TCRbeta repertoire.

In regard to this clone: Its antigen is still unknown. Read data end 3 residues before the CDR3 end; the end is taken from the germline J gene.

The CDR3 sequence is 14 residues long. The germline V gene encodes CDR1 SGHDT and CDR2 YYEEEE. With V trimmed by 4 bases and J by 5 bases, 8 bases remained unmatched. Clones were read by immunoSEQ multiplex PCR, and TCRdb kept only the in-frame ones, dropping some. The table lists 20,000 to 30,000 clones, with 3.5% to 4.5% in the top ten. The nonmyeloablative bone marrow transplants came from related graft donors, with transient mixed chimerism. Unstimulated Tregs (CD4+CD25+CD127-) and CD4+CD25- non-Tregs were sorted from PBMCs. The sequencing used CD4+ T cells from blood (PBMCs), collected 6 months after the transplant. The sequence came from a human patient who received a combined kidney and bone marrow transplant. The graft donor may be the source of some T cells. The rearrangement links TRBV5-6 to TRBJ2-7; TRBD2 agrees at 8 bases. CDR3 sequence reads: CASSVIGGADEQYF. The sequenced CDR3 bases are TGTGCCAGCAGCGTGATCGGGGGGGCCGACGAG.